This entry lists 26 T cell receptor beta chains sequenced from one sample in a study of sequential checkpoint blockade in melanoma. Some clones are missing from TCRdb's copy, which holds only in-frame ones; the method was immunoSEQ multiplex PCR. The sample contains about 6,100 clones, roughly 50% of which appear only once. Specified treatment: randomized to nivolumab then ipilimumab (arm A) or the reverse (arm B). The sample was CD8+ T cells sorted from blood (inferred from file names), taken from a patient given nivolumab and ipilimumab in sequence. These receptors were obtained from a human patient with melanoma. Some clones in this sample may be carry-over from other donors' samples.

The V and J genes are TRBV6-6 and TRBJ1-2; the D is unclear. CDR1 and CDR2 from the germline V gene are MNHNY and SVGAGI (reference sequence). With 6 bases removed from V and 4 bases from J, the gap between germline ends came to 15 bases. CDR3 length: 14 residues. In DNA form, the CDR3 reads TGTGCCAGCAGACTCTCATCCGGGGTCTATGGCTACACCTTC. As protein: CASRLSSGVYGYTF.

The rearrangement uses TRBV7-2 and TRBJ2-7; 10 bases align to TRBD2. J lost 3 bases, V lost 0 bases, and 2 bases had no gene match. This CDR3 comprises 15 residues. Per germline, CDR1 SGHTA and CDR2 FQGNSA. CDR3 protein: CASSLAQRGGYEQYF. For the CDR3, the DNA is TGTGCCAGCAGCTTAGCCCAGCGGGGGGGCTACGAGCAGTACTTC.

This clone was seen a few times. V and J are TRBV29-1 and TRBJ2-3; D is uncertain. This CDR3 has 13 amino acids. The V end lost 6 bases, the J end lost 0 bases, and 10 bases lay between the germline ends. Per the germline V gene, CDR1 is SQVTM and CDR2 is ANQGSEA. Written as DNA, the CDR3 is TGCAGCGTGCCGGCGGCCAGCACAGATACGCAGTATTTT. Amino acids: CSVPAASTDTQYF.

This clone was detected only a few times. J is TRBJ1-1 and V is TRBV29-1; the D gene is possibly TRBD1 (5 bases). The length of the CDR3 is 13 residues. CDR1 is SQVTM, CDR2 ANQGSEA, per germline. Trimming took off 7 bases at V and 5 bases at J, with 17 bases between the two ends. CDR3 sequence (DNA): TGCAGCGGTCAGGCCAGGGAAGAGACTGAAGCTTTCTTT. The encoded protein is CSGQAREETEAFF.

There are a few counts of this clone. The J gene is TRBJ2-7, the V gene TRBV6-5; 9 bases align to TRBD2. Germline CDR1 is MNHEY and CDR2 is SVGAGI. V dropped 10 bases and J dropped 3; count of bases not matched to a gene: 10. The CDR3 consists of 14 residues. CDR3: CAIKRGDNFYEQYF. Here the CDR3 DNA reads TGTGCCATCAAGCGGGGGGACAACTTCTACGAGCAGTACTTC.

The sample holds a few counts of this clone. This chain connects TRBV9 to TRBJ1-3; 10 nucleotides agree with TRBD1. The CDR3 is 18 amino acids. V dropped 0 bases and J dropped 6; count of bases not matched to a gene: 12. The V gene's germline CDR1 is SGDLS and CDR2 YYNGEE. The CDR3 reads CASSVAGSGTGAENTIYF. In DNA form, the CDR3 reads TGTGCCAGCAGCGTAGCGGGTTCCGGGACAGGGGCGGAAAACACCATATATTTT. Drawing the rest from reference TRBV9 and TRBJ1-3, the complete variable domain is DSGVTQTPKHLITATGQRVTLRCSPRSGDLSVYWYQQSLDQGLQFLIQYYNGEERAKGNILERFSAQQFPDLHSELNLSSLELGDSALYFCASSVAGSGTGAENTIYFGEGSWLTVV.

V is TRBV5-2 and J is TRBJ2-6; the D segment call TRBD2 is taken from the table without a DNA check. TRBV5-2 is noted as a pseudogene. CDR3 length: 18 residues. The CDR3 protein is CASKTLRSTQSRANVLTF. CDR3 nucleotide sequence: TGTGCCAGCAAAACGTTAAGGAGTACACAAAGTCGGGCCAACGTCCTGACTTTC.

The chain couples TRBV7-6 to TRBJ2-7; 7 positions match TRBD1. The germline V gene encodes CDR1 SGHVS and CDR2 FNYEAQ. V dropped 1 base and J dropped 5; count of bases not matched to a gene: 5. CDR3 length: 14 amino acids. The CDR3: CASSLGQGDDEQYF. CDR3 DNA sequence: TGTGCCAGCAGCTTAGGACAGGGTGACGACGAGCAGTACTTC.

The chain is built from TRBV9 and TRBJ2-6; TRBD1 aligns across 12 bases. This CDR3 is built from 19 residues. V lost 0 bases and J lost 3; bases outside the gene matches: 7. CDR1 and CDR2 (germline): SGDLS, YYNGEE. The CDR3: CASSVGDRGPVRGANVLTF. The CDR3 coding sequence is TGTGCCAGCAGCGTAGGGGACAGGGGGCCTGTCCGTGGGGCCAACGTCCTGACTTTC. Full variable domain (missing parts from reference TRBV9 and TRBJ2-6): DSGVTQTPKHLITATGQRVTLRCSPRSGDLSVYWYQQSLDQGLQFLIQYYNGEERAKGNILERFSAQQFPDLHSELNLSSLELGDSALYFCASSVGDRGPVRGANVLTFGAGSRLTVL.

This clone was detected a few times. The CDR3 carries no conserved terminal phenylalanine or tryptophan, so it likely arises from a read error. No DNA is shown, since the ends of the CDR3 on it are uncertain; the CDR3 is the one TCRdb lists. V gene TRBV10-3 combines with J gene TRBJ1-1; TRBD1 is taken as the D call from the table, unchecked against the DNA. The CDR3 contains 10 residues when both ends are counted. Germline V CDR1 and CDR2: ENHRY, SYGVKD. The CDR3 sequence: CAIIETGAGV.

This clone qualifies as medium-sized. J is TRBJ2-7 and V is TRBV7-9, with 11 bases aligning to TRBD1. With 4 bases clipped from V and 3 bases from J, the junction kept 8 bases outside the gene matches. The CDR3 is made up of 16 amino acids. CDR1 SEHNR and CDR2 FQNEAQ come from the germline V gene (reference sequence). CDR3: CASSSFGTGGVYEQYF. The CDR3 DNA reads TGTGCCAGCAGCTCCTTCGGGACAGGGGGTGTCTACGAGCAGTACTTC.

The rearrangement links TRBV11-2 to TRBJ2-3, with D hard to call. The germline CDR1 and CDR2 sequences are SGHAT and FQNNGV. The CDR3 loop spans 14 amino acids. V was clipped by 3 bases and J by 0 bases, with 7 bases between them. In nucleotides, the CDR3 is TGTGCCAGCAGCTTTTTGGCTAGCACAGATACGCAGTATTTT. Translated: CASSFLASTDTQYF.

The chain is built from TRBV4-2 and TRBJ2-7, with D hard to call. The CDR3 length is 13 residues. The V end lost 5 bases, the J end lost 1 base, and 9 bases lay between the germline ends. Germline CDR1 and CDR2: LGHNA and YNFKEQ. The DNA of the CDR3 is TGTGCCAGCAGCTTGCCGGGTTCCTACGAGCAGTACTTC. It is translated as CASSLPGSYEQYF.

The chain has TRBV7-9 and TRBJ1-1, with 10 bases lining up with TRBD1. CDR3 length: 13 residues. The V segment lost 5 bases and the J segment 6 bases; nucleotides outside the gene matches: 3. CDR1 is SEHNR and CDR2 is FQNEAQ in the germline V gene (reference sequence). CDR3 amino acids: CASSATGGPEAFF. Here the CDR3 DNA reads TGTGCCAGCAGCGCGACAGGGGGCCCTGAAGCTTTCTTT.

The V and J genes are TRBV30 and TRBJ1-1; TRBD1 matches at 7 bases. Trimming at V came to 4 bases and at J to 0 bases, leaving 5 bases not matched to a gene. CDR1 is GTSNPN, CDR2 SVGIG, per germline (reference sequence). This CDR3 region has 14 residues. In DNA form, the CDR3 reads TGTGCCTGGAACCTTGGACAGGTGAACACTGAAGCTTTCTTT. Its protein is CAWNLGQVNTEAFF.

The chain links TRBV4-1 to TRBJ2-7; TRBD1 aligns across 10 bases. The CDR3 runs 13 residues. CDR1 is MGHRA and CDR2 is YSYEKL in the germline V gene. Trimming cost V 4 bases and J 5 bases; bases outside gene matches: 2. The CDR3 here is CASSRTGGDEQYF. CDR3 sequence (DNA): TGCGCCAGCAGCCGGACAGGGGGTGACGAGCAGTACTTC.

This clone has more than one count but fewer than ten. The chain carries TRBV19 and TRBJ1-5; 10 bases fit TRBD1. The CDR3 loop spans 15 amino acids. Germline V CDR1 and CDR2: LNHDA, SQIVND (reference sequence). Germline trimming cut 3 bases from V and 2 bases from J; bases unmatched to any gene: 1. The CDR3 loop is CASSIGTGGNQPQHF. The CDR3 DNA follows: TGTGCCAGTAGTATCGGGACAGGGGGCAATCAGCCCCAGCATTTT.

In its sample, this clone ranks as large. The rearrangement uses TRBV4-1 and TRBJ2-7; maybe TRBD2 (5 bases). V gave up 4 bases and J gave up 2 bases, with 15 bases separating them. The germline V gene encodes CDR1 MGHRA and CDR2 YSYEKL. The CDR3 covers 15 residues. The CDR3: CASSRGESSPYEQYF. DNA for the CDR3: TGCGCCAGCAGCCGGGGAGAGAGCAGTCCCTACGAGCAGTACTTC.

This clone appeared once. V gene TRBV28 combines with J gene TRBJ2-5; maybe TRBD2 (6 bases). Judging by the DNA end, TRBJ2-7 fits better; the J call may be wrong. Germline assignment: CDR1 MDHEN and CDR2 SYDVKM. The CDR3 runs to 16 residues. The CDR3 spells CASSALSGDPSYEQYF. The DNA of the CDR3 is TGTGCCAGCAGCGCATTATCGGGGGACCCCTCCTACGAGCAGTACTTC.

V and J are TRBV7-9 and TRBJ2-7, with D uncertain. The CDR3 runs 15 residues. Germline-derived CDR1 and CDR2 are SEHNR and FQNEAQ (reference sequence). The V gene lost 4 bases and the J gene lost 2 bases, with 15 bases spanning the gap. CDR3 amino acids: CASSSVVVAPYEQYF. For the CDR3, the DNA is TGTGCCAGCAGCTCAGTCGTCGTAGCTCCCTACGAGCAGTACTTC.

The V call is TRBV2, the J call TRBJ2-7; no definite D call. The CDR3 has 13 amino acids. The V and J ends lost 7 bases and 2 bases respectively, with 12 bases between them. Germline CDR1 and CDR2: SNHLY and FYNNEI. In DNA, the CDR3 is TGTGCCAGCATCCCCGGGTCCCCCTACGAGCAGTACTTC. Translating gives CASIPGSPYEQYF.

This sequence joins TRBV7-2 and TRBJ1-2, with TRBD1 as a possible D gene (5 bases). The ends were cut back, 1 base at V and 0 bases at J, with 12 bases in the middle. The CDR3 spans 16 residues. Germline V gives CDR1 SGHTA, CDR2 FQGNSA. The CDR3 spells CASSLVNRRTNYGYTF. CDR3 sequence (DNA): TGTGCCAGCAGCTTAGTTAACAGGCGAACTAACTATGGCTACACCTTC.

Relative to its sample, this clone is large. J is TRBJ2-7 and V is TRBV7-9, with TRBD1 as a possible D gene (6 bases). V lost 2 bases, J lost 5 bases, and 13 bases lay in between. Germline CDR1 reads SEHNR; CDR2 reads FQNEAQ (reference sequence). The CDR3 length is 14 residues. The DNA of the CDR3 is TGTGCCAGCAGCTTACCCCTAGACAGGAACGAGCAGTACTTC. It encodes CASSLPLDRNEQYF.

This clone came up a few times. The junction and the germline gene differ at one end; a read error may be behind it. V and J are TRBV5-4 and TRBJ2-7; 9 bases are a match to TRBD1. Germline CDR1 reads SGHNT; CDR2 reads YYREEE (reference sequence). The CDR3 totals 14 residues. CDR3 in amino acids: CASSLGTGRHEQYF. As DNA, the CDR3 is TGCGCCAGCAGCCTCGGGACAGGGCGTCACGAGCAGTACTTC.

Only a few counts were recorded for this clone. The chain employs TRBV27 and TRBJ1-1; possibly TRBD1 for D (5 bases). Germline lookup yields CDR1 MNHEY and CDR2 SMNVEV (reference sequence). The CDR3 length is 18 residues. V was clipped by 2 bases and J by 3 bases, with 22 bases between them. CDR3 sequence (DNA): TGTGCCAGCAGTTTAAAGAACAGGTACCATGCCTCGGACACTGAAGCTTTCTTT. Its translation is CASSLKNRYHASDTEAFF.

The chain employs TRBV21-1 and TRBJ1-6; the table gives TRBD1 as D, unverified against the DNA. TRBV21-1 is a pseudogene locus. The CDR3 is 19 residues long. CDR3 loop: CASSKGDRPLCSYNSPLHF. DNA of the CDR3: TGTGCCAGCAGCAAAGGGGACAGGCCTCTTTGCTCCTATAATTCACCCCTCCACTTT.